This T cell receptor (beta chain) was found in a study of T cell clusters in autoimmune cytopenias. Whole-study findings and limits: No experiment has yet validated the function of the T cell clusters defined in silico. Primary autoimmune cytopenia patients seemingly lacked the physiological T cell clusters found in healthy donors. Comparing secondary cytopenia with chronic lymphocytic leukemia showed no cluster-lack signature, apparently masked by lymphoma repertoire.

TRB was amplified from 250 ng of peripheral blood genomic DNA per sample. One tube held mixed TRB-A and TRB-B primer pools for touch-down PCR. No DNA is given; TCRdb re-called the multiplex PCR reads and lists each CDR3 protein once. The table lists thousands of distinct CDR3 sequences. By frequency, this clonotype is medium-sized. The antigen remains undetermined. Sequencing was performed on peripheral blood. The receptor's source is a human donor with an autoimmune cytopenia or autoimmune hepatitis (not recorded which).

CDR3 amino acids: CASSPGQGRAEAFF. V is TRBV27 and J is TRBJ1-1; TCRdb picks TRBD1, but there is no DNA to check that call. Germline values: CDR1 MNHEY, CDR2 SMNVEV (reference sequence). CDR3 length: 14 residues.